This T cell receptor (beta chain) was recorded in a study of T cell repertoires in cytomegalovirus infection. On the study more broadly: Both recently identified HLA-C-restricted and well-studied HLA-B-restricted CMV epitopes were used in the study. From public TCR beta signatures came an indication of both CMV infection and matching HLA type. Findings and limits, study-wide: CMV carriers having the relevant HLA were flagged by cumulative public TCR beta family frequency. CMV-specific TCR beta clonotypes restricted by HLA-C were the ones dominating the ex vivo response.

Remarks on this clonotype: As yet, its antigen is unknown.

TCRdb redid the calling of the reads with MiXCR, one entry per CDR3 protein. This sample has 300,000 to 400,000 distinct CDR3 sequences, with approximately 25% found just once. This specimen was cultured PBMCs, taken from culture after CMV antigen stimulation. This receptor was identified in a human donor in good health (CMV status not recorded). Some clones in this sample may be carry-over from other donors' samples.

CDR3 sequence (DNA): TGCGCCAGCAGCCAAGAATGGACAGGGGGGACTGAAGCTTTCTTT. Amino acid sequence: CASSQEWTGGTEAFF. The chain combines TRBV4-3 with TRBJ1-1, with TRBD1 matching 10 bases. V gave up 0 bases and J gave up 5 bases; unmatched junction bases: 3. The germline gives CDR1 LGHNA, CDR2 YSLEER. This CDR3 has 15 amino acids.